This paragraph covers one T cell receptor (beta chain) sequence. It has no known antigen specificity. Base qualities are not at hand, and no much larger clone is one base apart. The cohort comprised around 30 patients with locally advanced or metastatic urothelial carcinoma treated at Memorial Sloan Kettering on a trial protocol. Peripheral blood mononuclear cells were collected from each patient pretreatment and during treatment, giving between 1 and 8 total time points per patient. The Qiagen DNeasy Blood extraction kit was used to purify genomic DNA from total PBMCs and from tumor samples. PBMCs were collected pretreatment and during treatment and were isolated and stored as previously described. From its cysteine to its phenylalanine, the CDR3 spans 14 amino acids. CDR3 DNA is the only sequence kept; it has 42 bases, read in frame from the first base. The germline V gene yields SGHTA for CDR1 and FQGNSA for CDR2. V is cut by 0 bases and J by 1 base, and the space between the germline ends is 6 bases.

To estimate absolute template abundance from read counts, synthetic TCR analog templates were spiked into each PCR. TCRbeta CDR3 regions were amplified from genomic DNA with bias-controlled V and J gene primers using the immunoSEQ assay. Rearranged TCRbeta segments were sequenced at approximately 20X coverage. The authors processed their data as follows. Clustering was used to correct sequencing errors, and CDR3s were annotated against IMGT to assign V, D and J genes. Downstream analyses used only productive TCRbeta rearrangements, leaving out any out-of-frame or stop-codon sequences. Clonality was computed as one minus Shannon entropy normalized by the log of the number of unique productive sequences. Fisher's exact test with Benjamini-Hochberg correction, using a cutoff of adjusted p below 0.01, was how clones that differed between time points or between blood and tumor were identified. As stored in TCRdb, this immuneACCESS dataset retains in-frame rearrangements with V and J assigned. A fraction of the clones does not appear; measured against another copy, unresolved V genes explain less than half of the discrepancy, and the remainder lacks a known reason. V, J and clone size derive from that table, while D and trimming were established from the DNA sequence. The table for this sample lists approximately 50,000 clones; around 90% of them were counted only once. The ten largest clones capture 7.5% to 8.5% of the sample.

This entry comes from a study of PD-L1 blockade in urothelial cancer (dated by TCRdb to the late 2010s). For context, the study as a whole: All patients started therapy in about 2014 and received atezolizumab 1,200 mg intravenously every 3 weeks. Progression-free survival longer than 6 months counted as durable clinical benefit, and TCR features were additionally tested against both progression-free and overall survival. An ECOG performance status of 0 or 1 was recorded for the patients, and 0 to 3 prior chemotherapy regimens had been received by the patients. Blood samples yielded a median of roughly 150,000 T cells and around 83,000 unique TCRs, with median clonality approximately 0.08. Blood samples were analyzed at 3 weeks after treatment start (second dose) and at 6 weeks after treatment start. In the same patients, whole exome sequencing and RNA sequencing of pretreatment tumors were performed in addition to TCR sequencing. The study was an exploratory multi-omic analysis of somatic, immune and clinical correlates of response to PD-L1 blockade with atezolizumab in urothelial cancer. About nine tenths of the roughly 29 patients were identified as males with urothelial cancer of bladder origin, and a prior smoking history was reported by 18 of 29 patients. Approximately 29 patients had pretreatment blood TCR-seq, some 25 had at least one posttreatment blood collection, and some 25 had tumor TCR-seq. Pretreatment tumor samples, along with matched peripheral blood collected serially before and after atezolizumab treatment, underwent TCR sequencing. Fewer than ten patients reached durable clinical benefit, while 20 patients did not.

What the study reported, not specific to this receptor: Improved progression-free and overall survival was found to be associated with pretreatment peripheral blood TCR clonality below the median. Greater expansion of tumor-associated TCR clones in peripheral blood 3 weeks after the start of treatment was observed in patients with durable benefit (n ≈ 22, p = 0.022). Because of the small sample size (n ≈ 28) and the many exploratory analyses performed, the results are intended to be regarded as hypothesis-generating.

The chain joins TRBV7-2 to TRBJ1-1; no D segment can be confidently identified. The source was PBMCs, collected around atezolizumab (anti-PD-L1) treatment. The clonotype was recovered from a man aged 55 to 70 with urothelial cancer. The nucleotide sequence reads TGTGCCAGCAGCTTAGCGGCAGGGAACACTGAAGCTTTCTTT. Its amino acids are CASSLAAGNTEAFF. The CDR3 plus the reference TRBV7-2 and TRBJ1-1 genes for the other parts give the full variable domain: GAGVSQSPSNKVTEKGKDVELRCDPISGHTALYWYRQSLGQGLEFLIYFQGNSAPDKSGLPSDRFSAERTGGSVSTLTIQRTQQEDSAVYLCASSLAAGNTEAFFGQGTRLTVV.